This record covers a single T cell receptor (beta chain). It has no known antigen specificity. It has no much larger one-base neighbor in the sample; base qualities were not kept. TCRbeta CDR3 regions were amplified from genomic DNA using the immunoSEQ Assay, a bias-controlled multiplex PCR. Concerning the study's data processing: Within the assay, amplification of reference gene primers was used to estimate how many nucleated cells each sample contained. To quantify the absolute abundance of each unique TCRbeta CDR3 rearrangement, sequence reads were collapsed and filtered. For each sample, productive Simpson clonality was calculated as the square root of Simpson's diversity index over productive rearrangements. Entries here come from immuneACCESS through TCRdb and include only in-frame sequences with V and J called. Some clones fail to appear in such tables; in the studies checked, an unresolved V gene covers under half of the shortfall, and the cause of the remainder is unknown. For V, J and clone size, that table is used; D and trimming come from the DNA. This sample lists under 450,000 clones; roughly four fifths were detected once. The ten biggest clones cover around 5.1% of the sample.

The sample is drawn from a study of blood T cell repertoires in COVID-19 (dated by TCRdb to the early 2020s). For the wider study: Samples covering the acute and convalescent phases of COVID-19 were provided by collaborators in the United States, Italy and Spain. Deeply sampled blood TCRbeta repertoires from subjects exposed to, actively infected with, or recovered from COVID-19 were included in the dataset. Where available, HLA class I and class II types were obtained from metadata supplied by the sample provider rather than from assay-based typing. Nearly every sample came with metadata listing a de-identified subject ID, COVID-19 status, age in years and sex. The repertoires were released in a freely available public database meant as a resource for research on the immune response to SARS-CoV-2. The material from the prospective study consisted of cDNA or gDNA derived from T cells, B-cell-depleted T cells, or PBMCs. The samples were drawn from two sources: the first 160 participants of the ongoing ImmuneRACE study, and approximately 1,300 subjects contributed by 6 global collaborators. Results and caveats for the whole study, not just this receptor: Clinical and demographic metadata were provided uncurated, with the amount varying by source and participant.

Enrolling through a virtual design, the prospective study's participants ranged in age from about 18 to 100 years and lived across roughly 24 United States geographic areas. In the prospective study, participants were assigned to cohorts based on the clinical history participants reported in a screening survey and a study questionnaire. Recovered participants in ImmuneRACE Cohort 3 were defined by two consecutive negative NP/OP PCR tests, clearance by a healthcare professional, or resolution of symptoms. In the prospective study, mobile phlebotomists collected whole blood, serum and a nasopharyngeal or oropharyngeal swab from each participant. Participants in the prospective study had the option to provide additional blood draws and questionnaires over an approximately 2-month period. Before DNA extraction, blood samples from the prospective study were shipped at room temperature or frozen. Based on the germline V gene, the CDR1 and CDR2 sequences are MNHEY and SVGAGI. V and J are trimmed by 6 bases and 5 bases, and the gene matches miss 12 bases of the junction. Measured from the cysteine to the phenylalanine, the CDR3 is 15 residues long. Solely the CDR3 DNA is kept, with 45 bases framed from the first base.

The chain is encoded by TRBV6-5 joined to TRBJ2-7; 8 bases in the middle match TRBD1. The clonotype comes from a woman aged 45 to 65 who had recovered from COVID-19. The sequenced sample was PBMCs or T cells enriched from blood (not recorded which). The DNA sequence is as follows: TGTGCCAGCAGACGAGACAGGGGAGGTGCGCACGAGCAGTACTTC. It is translated as CASRRDRGGAHEQYF.